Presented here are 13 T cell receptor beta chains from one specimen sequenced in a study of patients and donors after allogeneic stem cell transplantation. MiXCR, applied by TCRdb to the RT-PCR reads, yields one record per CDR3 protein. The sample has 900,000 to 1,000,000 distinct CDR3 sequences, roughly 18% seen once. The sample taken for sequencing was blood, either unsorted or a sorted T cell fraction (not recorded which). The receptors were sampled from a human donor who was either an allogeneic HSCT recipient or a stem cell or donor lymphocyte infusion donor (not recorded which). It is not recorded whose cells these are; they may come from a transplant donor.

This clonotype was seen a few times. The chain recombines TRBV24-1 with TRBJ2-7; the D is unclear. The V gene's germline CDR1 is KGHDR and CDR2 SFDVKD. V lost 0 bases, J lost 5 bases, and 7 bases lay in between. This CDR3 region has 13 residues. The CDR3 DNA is TGTGCCACCAGTGATTTGCAAGGGAACGAGCAGTACTTC. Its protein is CATSDLQGNEQYF.

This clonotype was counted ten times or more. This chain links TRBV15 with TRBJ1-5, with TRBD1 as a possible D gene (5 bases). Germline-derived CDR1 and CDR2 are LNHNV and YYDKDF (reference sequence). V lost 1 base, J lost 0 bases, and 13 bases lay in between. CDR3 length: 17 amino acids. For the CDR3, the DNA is TGTGCCACCAGCAGAGTTAGCGGGGCCAATAGCAATCAGCCCCAGCATTTT. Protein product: CATSRVSGANSNQPQHF.

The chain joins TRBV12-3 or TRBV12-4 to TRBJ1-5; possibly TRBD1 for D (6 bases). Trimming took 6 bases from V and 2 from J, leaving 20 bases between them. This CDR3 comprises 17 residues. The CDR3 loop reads CASSKDPTGFGNQPQHF. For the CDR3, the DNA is TGTGCCAGCAGCAAAGATCCTACAGGGTTTGGCAATCAGCCCCAGCATTTT.

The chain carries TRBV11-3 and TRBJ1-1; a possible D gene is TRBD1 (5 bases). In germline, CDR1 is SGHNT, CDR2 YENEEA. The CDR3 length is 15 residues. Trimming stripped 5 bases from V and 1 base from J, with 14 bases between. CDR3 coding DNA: TGTGCCAGCAGCCGACTCGGGACGGCGAACACTGAAGCTTTCTTT. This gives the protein CASSRLGTANTEAFF.

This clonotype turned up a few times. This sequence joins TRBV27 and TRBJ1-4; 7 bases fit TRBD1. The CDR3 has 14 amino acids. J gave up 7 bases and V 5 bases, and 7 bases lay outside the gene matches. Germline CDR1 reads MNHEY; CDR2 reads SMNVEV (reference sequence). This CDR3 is CASSQQGLGEKLFF. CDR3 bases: TGTGCCAGCAGTCAACAGGGGTTGGGTGAAAAACTGTTTTTT.

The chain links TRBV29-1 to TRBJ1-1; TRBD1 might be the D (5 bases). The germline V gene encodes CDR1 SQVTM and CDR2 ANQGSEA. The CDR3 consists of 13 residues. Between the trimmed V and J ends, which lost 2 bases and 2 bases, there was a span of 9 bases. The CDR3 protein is CSVELGLNTEAFF. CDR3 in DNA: TGCAGCGTTGAATTGGGACTAAACACTGAAGCTTTCTTT.

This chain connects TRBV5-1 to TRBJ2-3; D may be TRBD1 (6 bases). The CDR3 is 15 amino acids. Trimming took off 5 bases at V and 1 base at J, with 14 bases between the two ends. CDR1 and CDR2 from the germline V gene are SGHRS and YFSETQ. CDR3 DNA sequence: TGCGCCAGCAGGCCCAGGGGCGCAGGCACAGATACGCAGTATTTT. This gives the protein CASRPRGAGTDTQYF.

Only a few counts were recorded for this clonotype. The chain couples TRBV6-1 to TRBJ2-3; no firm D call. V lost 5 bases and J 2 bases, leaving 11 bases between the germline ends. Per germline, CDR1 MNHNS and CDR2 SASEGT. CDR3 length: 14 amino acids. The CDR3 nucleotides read TGTGCCAGCAGTCAAGGTCATTTCACAGATACGCAGTATTTT. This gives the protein CASSQGHFTDTQYF.

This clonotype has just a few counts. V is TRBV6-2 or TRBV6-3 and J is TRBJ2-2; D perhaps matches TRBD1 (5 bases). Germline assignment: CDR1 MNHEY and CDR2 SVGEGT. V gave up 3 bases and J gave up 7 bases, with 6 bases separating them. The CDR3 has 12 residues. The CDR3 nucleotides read TGTGCCAGCAGTTATCAGGGCGGGGAGCTGTTTTTT. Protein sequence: CASSYQGGELFF.

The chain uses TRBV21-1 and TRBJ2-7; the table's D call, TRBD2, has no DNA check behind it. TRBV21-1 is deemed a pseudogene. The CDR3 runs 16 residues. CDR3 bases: TGTGCCAGCAGCACCCCTGGGACTAGCGGGATCTCCGAGCAGTACTTC. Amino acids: CASSTPGTSGISEQYF.

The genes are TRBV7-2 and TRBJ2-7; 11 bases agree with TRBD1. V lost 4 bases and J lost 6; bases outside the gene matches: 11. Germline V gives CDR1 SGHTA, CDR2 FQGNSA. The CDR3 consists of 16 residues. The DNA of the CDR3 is TGTGCCAGCAGCTCAATCGTGGACAGGGGGCCCAGCGAGCAGTACTTC. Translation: CASSSIVDRGPSEQYF.

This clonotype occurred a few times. This CDR3 is CSARINKGRGTDTQYF. CDR3 bases: TGCAGTGCTAGAATTAATAAGGGCCGGGGAACAGATACGCAGTATTTT. V is TRBV20-1 and J is TRBJ2-3; D may be TRBD2 (5 bases). Germline-derived CDR1 and CDR2 are DFQATT and SNEGSKA (reference sequence). V lost 2 bases and J lost 3, with 18 bases in between. The CDR3 length is 16 residues.

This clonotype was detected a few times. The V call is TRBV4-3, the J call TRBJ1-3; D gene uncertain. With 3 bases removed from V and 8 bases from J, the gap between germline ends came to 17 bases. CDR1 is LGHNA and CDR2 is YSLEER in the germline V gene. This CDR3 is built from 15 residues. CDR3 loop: CASSHARAATDTIYF. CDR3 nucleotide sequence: TGCGCCAGCAGCCACGCAAGGGCAGCCACGGACACCATATATTTT.